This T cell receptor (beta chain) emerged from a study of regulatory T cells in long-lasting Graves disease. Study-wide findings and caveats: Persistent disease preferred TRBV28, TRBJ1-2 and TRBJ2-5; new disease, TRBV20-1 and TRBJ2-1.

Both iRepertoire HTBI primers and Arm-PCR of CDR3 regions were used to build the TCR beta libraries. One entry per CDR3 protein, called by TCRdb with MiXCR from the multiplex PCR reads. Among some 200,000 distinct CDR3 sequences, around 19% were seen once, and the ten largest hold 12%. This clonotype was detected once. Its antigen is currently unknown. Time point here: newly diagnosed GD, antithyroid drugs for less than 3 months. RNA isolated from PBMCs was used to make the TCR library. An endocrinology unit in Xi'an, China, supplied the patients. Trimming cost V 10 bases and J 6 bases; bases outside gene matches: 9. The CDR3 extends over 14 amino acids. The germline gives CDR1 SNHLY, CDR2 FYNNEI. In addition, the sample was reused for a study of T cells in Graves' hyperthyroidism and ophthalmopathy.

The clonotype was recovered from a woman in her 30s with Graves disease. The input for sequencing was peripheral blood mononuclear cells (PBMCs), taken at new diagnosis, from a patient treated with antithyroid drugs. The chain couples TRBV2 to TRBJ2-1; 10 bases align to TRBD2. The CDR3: CATEAGGPSNEQFF. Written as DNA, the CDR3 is TGTGCCACAGAAGCGGGAGGGCCAAGCAATGAGCAGTTCTTC. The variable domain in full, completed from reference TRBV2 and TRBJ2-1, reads EPEVTQTPSHQVTQMGQEVILRCVPISNHLYFYWYRQILGQKVEFLVSFYNNEISEKSEIFDDQFSVERPDGSNFTLKIRSTKLEDSAMYFCATEAGGPSNEQFFGPGTRLTVL.